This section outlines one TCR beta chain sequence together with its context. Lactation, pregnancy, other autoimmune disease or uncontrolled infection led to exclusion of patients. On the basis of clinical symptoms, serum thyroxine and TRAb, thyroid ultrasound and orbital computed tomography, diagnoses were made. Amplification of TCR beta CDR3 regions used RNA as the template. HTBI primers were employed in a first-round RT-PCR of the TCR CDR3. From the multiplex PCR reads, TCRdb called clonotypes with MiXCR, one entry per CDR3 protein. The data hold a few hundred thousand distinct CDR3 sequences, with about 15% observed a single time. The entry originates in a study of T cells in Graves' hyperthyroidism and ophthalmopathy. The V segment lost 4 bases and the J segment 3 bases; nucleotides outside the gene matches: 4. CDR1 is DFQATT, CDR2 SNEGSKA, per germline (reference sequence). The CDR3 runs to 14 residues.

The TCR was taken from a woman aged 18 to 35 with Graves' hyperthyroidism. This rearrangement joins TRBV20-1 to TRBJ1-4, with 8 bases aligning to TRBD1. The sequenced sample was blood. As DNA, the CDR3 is TGCAGTGCTACCGGGACAGGAGCTAATGAAAAACTGTTTTTT. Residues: CSATGTGANEKLFF.